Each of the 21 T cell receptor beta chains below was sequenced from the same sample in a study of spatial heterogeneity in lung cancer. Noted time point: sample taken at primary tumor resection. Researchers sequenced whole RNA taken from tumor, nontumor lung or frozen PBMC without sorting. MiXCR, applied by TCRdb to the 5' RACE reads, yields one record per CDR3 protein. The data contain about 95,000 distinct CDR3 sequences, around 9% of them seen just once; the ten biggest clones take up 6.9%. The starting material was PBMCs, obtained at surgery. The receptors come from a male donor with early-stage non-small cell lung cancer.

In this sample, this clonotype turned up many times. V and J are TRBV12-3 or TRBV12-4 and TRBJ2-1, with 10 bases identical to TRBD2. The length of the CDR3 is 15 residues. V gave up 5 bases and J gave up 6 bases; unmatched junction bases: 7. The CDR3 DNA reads TGTGCCAGCAGTCAATTTAGCGGGGGGACCAATGAGCAGTTCTTC. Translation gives CASSQFSGGTNEQFF.

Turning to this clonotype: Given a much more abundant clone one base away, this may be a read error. The CDR3 reads CAGKTQGTFSYEQYF. The CDR3 DNA sequence: TGTGCCGGCAAAACCCAAGGCACTTTCTCCTACGAGCAGTACTTC. The chain combines TRBV6-1 with TRBJ2-7, with no clear D. Germline V gene data show CDR1 as MNHNS and CDR2 as SASEGT. This CDR3 region has 15 residues. The V end was cut by 11 bases, the J end by 0 bases, with 20 bases between.

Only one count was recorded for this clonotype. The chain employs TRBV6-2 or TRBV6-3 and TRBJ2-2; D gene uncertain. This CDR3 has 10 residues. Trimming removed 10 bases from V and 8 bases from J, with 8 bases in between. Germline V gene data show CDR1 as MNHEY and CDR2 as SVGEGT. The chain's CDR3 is CATLMGELFF. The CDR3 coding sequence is TGTGCCACCCTGATGGGGGAGCTGTTTTTT.

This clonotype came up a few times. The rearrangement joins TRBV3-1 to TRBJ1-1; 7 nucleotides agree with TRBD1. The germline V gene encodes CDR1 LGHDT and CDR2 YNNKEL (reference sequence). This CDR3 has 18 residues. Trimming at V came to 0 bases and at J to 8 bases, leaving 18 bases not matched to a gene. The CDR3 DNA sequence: TGTGCCAGCAGCCAAGAATACAGTGTAGGGGGCCCCTACCGCGAAGCTTTCTTT. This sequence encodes CASSQEYSVGGPYREAFF.

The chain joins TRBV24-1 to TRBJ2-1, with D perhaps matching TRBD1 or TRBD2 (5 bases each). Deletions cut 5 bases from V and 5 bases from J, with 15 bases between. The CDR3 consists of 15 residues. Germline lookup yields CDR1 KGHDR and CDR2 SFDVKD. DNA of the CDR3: TGTGCCACCAGTGCGTTTAAAGGGGACCACAATGAGCAGTTCTTC. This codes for CATSAFKGDHNEQFF.

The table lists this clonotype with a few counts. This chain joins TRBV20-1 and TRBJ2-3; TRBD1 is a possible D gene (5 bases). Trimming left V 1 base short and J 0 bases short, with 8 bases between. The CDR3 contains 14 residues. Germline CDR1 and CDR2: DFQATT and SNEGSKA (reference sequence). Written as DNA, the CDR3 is TGCAGTGCTAGAGGTCAGGGAAGCACAGATACGCAGTATTTT. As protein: CSARGQGSTDTQYF.

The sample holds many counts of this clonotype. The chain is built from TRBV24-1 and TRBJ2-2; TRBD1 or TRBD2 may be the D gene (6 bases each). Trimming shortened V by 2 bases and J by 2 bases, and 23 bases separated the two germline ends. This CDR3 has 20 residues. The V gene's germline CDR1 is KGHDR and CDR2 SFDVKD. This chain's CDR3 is CATSDSTRHHRVRNTGELFF. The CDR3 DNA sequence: TGTGCCACCAGTGATTCGACTAGACACCACAGGGTCAGAAACACCGGGGAGCTGTTTTTT.

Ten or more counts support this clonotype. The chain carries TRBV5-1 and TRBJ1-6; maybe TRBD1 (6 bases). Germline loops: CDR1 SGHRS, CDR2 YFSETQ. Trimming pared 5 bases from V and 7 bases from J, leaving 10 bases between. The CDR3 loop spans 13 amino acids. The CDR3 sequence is CASRQGRNSPLHF. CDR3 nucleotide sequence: TGCGCCAGCAGACAGGGAAGGAATTCACCCCTCCACTTT.

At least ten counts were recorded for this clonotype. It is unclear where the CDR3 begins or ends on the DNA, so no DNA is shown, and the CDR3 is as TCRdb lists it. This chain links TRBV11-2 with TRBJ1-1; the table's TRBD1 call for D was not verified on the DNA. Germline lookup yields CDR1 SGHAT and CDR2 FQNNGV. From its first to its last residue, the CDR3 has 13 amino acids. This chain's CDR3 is CASSLDFGAGAFF.

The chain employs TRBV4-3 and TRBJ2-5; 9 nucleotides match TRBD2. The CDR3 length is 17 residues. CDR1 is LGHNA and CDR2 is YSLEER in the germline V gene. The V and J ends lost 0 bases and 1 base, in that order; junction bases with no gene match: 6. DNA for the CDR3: TGCGCCAGCAGCCAAGAACGCAGCGGGGGGATCCAAGAGACCCAGTACTTC. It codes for CASSQERSGGIQETQYF.

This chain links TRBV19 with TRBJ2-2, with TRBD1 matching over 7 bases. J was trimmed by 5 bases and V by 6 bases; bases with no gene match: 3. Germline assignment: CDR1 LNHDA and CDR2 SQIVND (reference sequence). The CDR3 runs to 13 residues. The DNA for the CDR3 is TGTGCCAGTAGAGGGACAGCAACCGGGGAGCTGTTTTTT. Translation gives CASRGTATGELFF.

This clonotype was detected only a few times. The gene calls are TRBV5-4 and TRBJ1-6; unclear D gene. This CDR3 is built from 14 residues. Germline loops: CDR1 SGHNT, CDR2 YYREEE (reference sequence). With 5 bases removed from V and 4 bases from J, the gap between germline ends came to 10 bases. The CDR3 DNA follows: TGTGCCAGCAGTCGCTGGAGTTATAATTCACCCCTCCACTTT. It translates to CASSRWSYNSPLHF.

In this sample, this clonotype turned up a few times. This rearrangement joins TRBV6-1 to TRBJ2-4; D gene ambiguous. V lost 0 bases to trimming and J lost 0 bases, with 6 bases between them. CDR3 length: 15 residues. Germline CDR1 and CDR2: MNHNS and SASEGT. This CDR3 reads CASSEASLAKNIQYF. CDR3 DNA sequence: TGTGCCAGCAGTGAAGCCTCGCTAGCCAAAAACATTCAGTACTTC.

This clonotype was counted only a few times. The CDR3 protein is CATSDPRTGNEQFF. The CDR3 bases are TGTGCCACCAGTGATCCTCGGACAGGGAATGAGCAGTTCTTC. This chain uses TRBV24-1 with TRBJ2-1; 8 bases are shared with TRBD1. The CDR3 sequence is 14 residues long. From germline, CDR1 is KGHDR and CDR2 SFDVKD. J was trimmed by 7 bases and V by 3 bases; bases with no gene match: 4.

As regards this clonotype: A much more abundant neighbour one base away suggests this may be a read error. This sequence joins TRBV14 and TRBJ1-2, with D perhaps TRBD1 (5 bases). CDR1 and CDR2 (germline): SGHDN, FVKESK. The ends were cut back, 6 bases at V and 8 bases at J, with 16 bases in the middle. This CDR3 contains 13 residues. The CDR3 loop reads CASSFQDTMGYTF. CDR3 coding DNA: TGTGCCAGCAGTTTTCAGGACACTATGGGCTACACCTTC.

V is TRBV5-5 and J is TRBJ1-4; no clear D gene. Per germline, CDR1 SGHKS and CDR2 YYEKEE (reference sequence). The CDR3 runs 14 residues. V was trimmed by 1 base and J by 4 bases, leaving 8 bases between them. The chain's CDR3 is CASSLRQINEKLFF. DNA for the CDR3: TGTGCCAGCAGCTTGAGGCAGATTAATGAAAAACTGTTTTTT.

The CDR3 is CASSVISNLEQFF. The CDR3 nucleotides read TGTGCCAGCAGTGTGATAAGCAATCTTGAGCAGTTCTTC. The V and J genes are TRBV28 and TRBJ2-1, with D hard to call. Germline CDR1 reads MDHEN; CDR2 reads SYDVKM. V gave up 5 bases and J gave up 9 bases, with 14 bases separating them. CDR3 length equals 13 residues.

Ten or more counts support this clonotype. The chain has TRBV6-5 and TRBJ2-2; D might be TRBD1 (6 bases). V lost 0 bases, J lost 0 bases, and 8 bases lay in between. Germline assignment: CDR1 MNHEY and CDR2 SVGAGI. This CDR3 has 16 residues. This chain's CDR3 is CASSYSPGANTGELFF. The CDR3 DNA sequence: TGTGCCAGCAGTTACTCGCCAGGGGCGAACACCGGGGAGCTGTTTTTT.

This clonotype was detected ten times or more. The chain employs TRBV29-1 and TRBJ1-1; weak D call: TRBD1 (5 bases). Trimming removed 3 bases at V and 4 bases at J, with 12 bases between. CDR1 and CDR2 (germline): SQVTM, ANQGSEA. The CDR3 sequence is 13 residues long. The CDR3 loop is CSVDTGWRTEAFF. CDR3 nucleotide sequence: TGCAGCGTTGACACAGGATGGCGCACTGAAGCTTTCTTT.

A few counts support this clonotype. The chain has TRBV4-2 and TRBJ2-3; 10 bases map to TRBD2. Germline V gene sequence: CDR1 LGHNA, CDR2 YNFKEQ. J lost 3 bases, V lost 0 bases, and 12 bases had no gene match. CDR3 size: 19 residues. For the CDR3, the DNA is TGTGCCAGCAGCCAAGATCTACTAGCGGGGACAGCTTCTACAGATACGCAGTATTTT. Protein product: CASSQDLLAGTASTDTQYF.

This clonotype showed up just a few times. The CDR3 sequence is CSASHWGNEQFF. The CDR3 nucleotides read TGCAGTGCCAGCCACTGGGGCAATGAGCAGTTCTTC. This chain connects TRBV20-1 to TRBJ2-1; D gene uncertain. Germline V lookup: CDR1 DFQATT, CDR2 SNEGSKA (reference sequence). This CDR3 is 12 amino acids long. V lost 6 bases and J 6 bases, leaving 12 bases between the germline ends.